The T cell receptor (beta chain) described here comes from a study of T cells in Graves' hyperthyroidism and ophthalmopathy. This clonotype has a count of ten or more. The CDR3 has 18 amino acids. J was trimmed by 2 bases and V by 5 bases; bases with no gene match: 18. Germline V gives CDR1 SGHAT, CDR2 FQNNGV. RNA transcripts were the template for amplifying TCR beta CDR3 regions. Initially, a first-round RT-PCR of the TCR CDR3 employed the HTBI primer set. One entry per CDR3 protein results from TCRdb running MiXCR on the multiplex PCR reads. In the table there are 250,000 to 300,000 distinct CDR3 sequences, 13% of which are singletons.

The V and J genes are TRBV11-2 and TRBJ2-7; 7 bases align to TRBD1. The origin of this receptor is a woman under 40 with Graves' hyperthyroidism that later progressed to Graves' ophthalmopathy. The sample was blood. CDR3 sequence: CASSPDLPPGGLTYEQYF. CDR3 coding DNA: TGTGCCAGCAGCCCGGATCTCCCGCCAGGGGGTCTGACCTACGAGCAGTACTTC.